This T cell receptor (beta chain) came from a study of T cells in Graves' hyperthyroidism and ophthalmopathy. This clonotype was seen many times. The CDR3 extends over 14 amino acids. The germline V and J ends were trimmed by 6 bases and 5 bases, with 14 bases remaining between them. Germline values: CDR1 SGHAT, CDR2 FQNNGV. Amplification targeted TCR beta CDR3 regions from RNA transcripts. HTBI primers were the set used in a first-round RT-PCR of the TCR CDR3. TCRdb itself ran the multiplex PCR reads through MiXCR, one entry per CDR3 protein. The table has a few hundred thousand distinct CDR3 sequences, roughly 14% seen once. The PBMCs were sourced from fresh peripheral blood (more than 9 ml).

Material for sequencing was blood. The chain carries TRBV11-2 and TRBJ2-1; D might be TRBD1 or TRBD2, each matching 5 bases. The sequence derives from a young woman with Graves' hyperthyroidism. The CDR3 coding sequence is TGTGCCAGCAGGAGGGGTTTCTATAACAATGAGCAGTTCTTC. It encodes CASRRGFYNNEQFF.